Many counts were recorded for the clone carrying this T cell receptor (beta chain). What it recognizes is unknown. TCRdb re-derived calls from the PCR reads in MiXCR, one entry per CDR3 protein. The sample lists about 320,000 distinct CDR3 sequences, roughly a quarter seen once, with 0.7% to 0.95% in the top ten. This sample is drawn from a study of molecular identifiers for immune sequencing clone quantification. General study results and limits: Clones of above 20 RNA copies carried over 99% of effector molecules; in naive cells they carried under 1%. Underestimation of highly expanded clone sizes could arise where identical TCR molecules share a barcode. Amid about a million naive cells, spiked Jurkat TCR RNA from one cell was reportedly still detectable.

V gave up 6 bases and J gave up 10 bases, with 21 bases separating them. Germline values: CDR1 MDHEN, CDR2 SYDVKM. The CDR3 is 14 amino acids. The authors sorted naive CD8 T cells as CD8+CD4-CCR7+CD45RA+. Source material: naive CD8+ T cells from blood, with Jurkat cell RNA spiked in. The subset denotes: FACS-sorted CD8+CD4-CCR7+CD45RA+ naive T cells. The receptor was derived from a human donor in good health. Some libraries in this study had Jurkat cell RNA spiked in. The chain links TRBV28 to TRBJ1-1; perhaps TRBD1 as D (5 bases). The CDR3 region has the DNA TGTGCCAGCAGCCCACTGGGGGGAACCAGAGGAGCTTTCTTT. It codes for CASSPLGGTRGAFF. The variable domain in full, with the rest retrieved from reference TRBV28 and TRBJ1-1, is DVKVTQSSRYLVKRTGEKVFLECVQDMDHENMFWYRQDPGLGLRLIYFSYDVKMKEKGDIPEGYSVSREKKERFSLILESASTNQTSMYLCASSPLGGTRGAFFGQGTRLTVV.